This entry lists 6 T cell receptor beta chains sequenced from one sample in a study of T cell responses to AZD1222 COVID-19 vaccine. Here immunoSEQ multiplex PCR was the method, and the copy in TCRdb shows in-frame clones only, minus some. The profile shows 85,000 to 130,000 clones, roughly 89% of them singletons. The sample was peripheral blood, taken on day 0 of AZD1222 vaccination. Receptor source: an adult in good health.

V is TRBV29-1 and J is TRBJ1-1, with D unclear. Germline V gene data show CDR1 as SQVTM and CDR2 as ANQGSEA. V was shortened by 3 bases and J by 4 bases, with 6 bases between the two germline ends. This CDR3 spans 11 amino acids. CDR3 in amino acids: CSVDVITEAFF. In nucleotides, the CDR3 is TGCAGCGTTGATGTAATCACTGAAGCTTTCTTT.

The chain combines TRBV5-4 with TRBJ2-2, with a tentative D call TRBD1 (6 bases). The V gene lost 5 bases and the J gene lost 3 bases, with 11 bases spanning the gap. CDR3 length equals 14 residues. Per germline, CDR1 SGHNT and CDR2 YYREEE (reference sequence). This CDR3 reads CASRSTGYTGELFF. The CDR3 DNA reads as TGTGCCAGCAGATCGACAGGATACACCGGGGAGCTGTTTTTT.

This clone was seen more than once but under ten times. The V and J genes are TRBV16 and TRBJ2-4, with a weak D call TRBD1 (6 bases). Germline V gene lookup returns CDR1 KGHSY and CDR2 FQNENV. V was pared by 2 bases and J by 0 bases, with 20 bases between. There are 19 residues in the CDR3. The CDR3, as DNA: TGTGCCAGCAGCCAAAACGGCAGGGGCCCCCCGTTAGCCAAAAACATTCAGTACTTC. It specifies CASSQNGRGPPLAKNIQYF.

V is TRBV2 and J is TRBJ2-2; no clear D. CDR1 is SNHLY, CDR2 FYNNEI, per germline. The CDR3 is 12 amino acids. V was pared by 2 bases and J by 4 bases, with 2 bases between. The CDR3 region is CASSESTGELFF. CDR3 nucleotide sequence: TGTGCCAGCAGTGAAAGCACCGGGGAGCTGTTTTTT.

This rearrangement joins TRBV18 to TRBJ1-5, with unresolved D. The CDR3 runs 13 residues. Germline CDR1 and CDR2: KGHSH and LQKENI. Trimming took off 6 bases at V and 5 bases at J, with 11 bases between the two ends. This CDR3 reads CASSEGRDQPQHF. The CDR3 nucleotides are TGTGCCAGCTCCGAAGGGAGGGATCAGCCCCAGCATTTT. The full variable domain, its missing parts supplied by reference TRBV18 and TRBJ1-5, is NAGVMQNPRHLVRRRGQEARLRCSPMKGHSHVYWYRQLPEEGLKFMVYLQKENIIDESGMPKERFSAEFPKEGPSILRIQQVVRGDSAAYFCASSEGRDQPQHFGDGTRLSIL.

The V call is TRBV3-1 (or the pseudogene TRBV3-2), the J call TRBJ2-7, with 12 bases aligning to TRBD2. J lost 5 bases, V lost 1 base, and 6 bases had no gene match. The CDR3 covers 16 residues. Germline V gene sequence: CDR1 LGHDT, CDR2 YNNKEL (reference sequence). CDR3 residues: CASSQARLAGADEQYF. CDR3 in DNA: TGTGCCAGCAGCCAAGCAAGACTAGCGGGAGCTGACGAGCAGTACTTC.